What follows are 29 T cell receptor beta chains derived from one specimen sequenced in a study of T cell responses to AZD1222 COVID-19 vaccine. Repertoires were generated with immunoSEQ multiplex PCR, while TCRdb's copy carries only in-frame clones and drops some. The sample has approximately 80,000 clones, around 85% seen once. The sample here was peripheral blood, taken 28 days after the second AZD1222 dose. The receptors stem from an adult who received the AZD1222 COVID-19 vaccine.

This chain uses TRBV13 with TRBJ1-5, with a possible D match to TRBD1 (5 bases). V was clipped by 5 bases and J by 3 bases, with 17 bases between them. CDR1 and CDR2 (germline): PRHDT, FYEKMQ (reference sequence). The CDR3 sequence is 16 residues long. CDR3 residues: CASSVTQDSINQPQHF. The CDR3 coding sequence is TGTGCCAGCAGCGTGACACAGGATTCGATCAATCAGCCCCAGCATTTT.

The DNA for the CDR3 is TGCAGCGTTGCCAACCAGAACACTGAAGCTTTCTTT. Protein product: CSVANQNTEAFF. This sequence joins TRBV29-1 and TRBJ1-1; D unclear. Germline assignment: CDR1 SQVTM and CDR2 ANQGSEA. Trimming shortened V by 4 bases and J by 1 base, and 7 bases separated the two germline ends. This CDR3 comprises 12 residues.

This clone has only a few counts. The chain is built from TRBV7-2 and TRBJ2-3; 7 bases are shared with TRBD2. Germline CDR1 reads SGHTA; CDR2 reads FQGNSA. The CDR3 length is 15 residues. The V and J ends lost 5 bases and 1 base, in that order; junction bases with no gene match: 6. CDR3 coding DNA: TGTGCCAGCAGCCCTCAGCGGGGTGGCACAGATACGCAGTATTTT. Translation gives CASSPQRGGTDTQYF.

The chain links TRBV28 to TRBJ2-2; 10 bases fit TRBD2. The CDR3 contains 16 residues. V was clipped by 7 bases and J by 0 bases; unmatched bases: 5. The germline CDR1 and CDR2 sequences are MDHEN and SYDVKM. This CDR3 is CASIYSGRTNTGELFF. CDR3 DNA: TGTGCCAGCATCTATAGCGGGAGGACGAACACCGGGGAGCTGTTTTTT.

This clone has a single count. The chain links TRBV19 to TRBJ1-5; D remains unclear. In germline, CDR1 is LNHDA, CDR2 SQIVND (reference sequence). V was pared by 5 bases and J by 2 bases, with 13 bases between. CDR3 length: 15 amino acids. The CDR3 is CASSPEGRGNQPQHF. CDR3 sequence (DNA): TGTGCCAGTAGTCCTGAGGGAAGGGGCAATCAGCCCCAGCATTTT.

The chain has TRBV6-5 and TRBJ1-2; possible D gene TRBD1, 5 bases. The V end was cut by 7 bases, the J end by 7 bases, with 16 bases between. Germline V gene lookup returns CDR1 MNHEY and CDR2 SVGAGI. CDR3 size: 13 residues. CDR3 sequence reads: CASTYAGQAGYTF. CDR3 bases: TGTGCCAGCACATATGCTGGACAAGCTGGCTACACCTTC.

The chain employs TRBV19 and TRBJ2-1; 7 bases align to TRBD1. The V gene's germline CDR1 is LNHDA and CDR2 SQIVND (reference sequence). The CDR3 length is 14 residues. The trim removed 4 bases at V and 10 bases at J, leaving 10 bases unmatched. The CDR3 here is CASSTRDRVYEQFF. The CDR3 DNA is TGTGCCAGTAGTACCCGCGACAGGGTATACGAGCAGTTCTTC.

The rearrangement links TRBV7-6 to TRBJ2-3; D is uncertain. CDR1 is SGHVS, CDR2 FNYEAQ, per germline. Trimming shortened V by 5 bases and J by 0 bases, and 12 bases separated the two germline ends. CDR3 length: 15 residues. The DNA for the CDR3 is TGTGCCAGCAGCCTCATAGTGGGCAGCACAGATACGCAGTATTTT. This codes for CASSLIVGSTDTQYF.

The genes are TRBV28 and TRBJ1-6; D remains unclear. The V and J ends lost 3 bases and 7 bases respectively, with 4 bases between them. There are 12 residues in the CDR3. The germline CDR1 and CDR2 sequences are MDHEN and SYDVKM. The CDR3 region has the DNA TGTGCCAGCAGTTTTGGAAATTCACCCCTCCACTTT. It codes for CASSFGNSPLHF.

The chain has TRBV2 and TRBJ1-2; TRBD1 agrees at 9 bases. CDR1 and CDR2 (germline): SNHLY, FYNNEI. V lost 4 bases to trimming and J lost 2 bases; unmatched junction nucleotides: 5. The CDR3 is made up of 15 amino acids. CDR3 residues: CASSGWTGENYGYTF. Here the CDR3 DNA reads TGTGCCAGCAGTGGCTGGACAGGGGAAAACTATGGCTACACCTTC.

This clone has only one observation. The chain combines TRBV5-1 with TRBJ2-7; TRBD2 aligns across 13 bases. The CDR3 spans 15 residues. Germline CDR1 reads SGHRS; CDR2 reads YFSETQ. V trimming: 0 bases; J trimming: 7 bases; junction bases outside the gene matches: 4. CDR3 sequence: CASSLGTSGSSEQYF. CDR3 coding DNA: TGCGCCAGCAGCTTGGGGACTAGCGGGAGTTCGGAGCAGTACTTC.

The rearrangement joins TRBV2 to TRBJ1-1, with TRBD1 identical over 11 bases. V lost 6 bases to trimming and J lost 2 bases; unmatched junction nucleotides: 2. This CDR3 contains 14 residues. Germline-derived CDR1 and CDR2 are SNHLY and FYNNEI. The CDR3 region is CASSGTGGNTEAFF. CDR3 sequence (DNA): TGTGCCAGCAGCGGGACAGGGGGAAACACTGAAGCTTTCTTT.

The genes are TRBV30 and TRBJ1-1; no reliable D call. The V and J ends lost 0 bases and 3 bases respectively, with 11 bases between them. The length of the CDR3 is 14 residues. CDR1 and CDR2 (germline): GTSNPN, SVGIG (reference sequence). The CDR3 sequence: CAWSVGLSDTEAFF. The DNA for the CDR3 is TGTGCCTGGAGTGTAGGTTTGTCGGACACTGAAGCTTTCTTT. The variable domain in full, with the rest retrieved from reference TRBV30 and TRBJ1-1, is SQTIHQWPATLVQPVGSPLSLECTVEGTSNPNLYWYRQAAGRGLQLLFYSVGIGQISSEVPQNLSASRPQDRQFILSSKKLLLSDSGFYLCAWSVGLSDTEAFFGQGTRLTVV.

The gene calls are TRBV27 and TRBJ2-7, with TRBD1 as a possible D gene (6 bases). With 6 bases removed from V and 2 bases from J, the gap between germline ends came to 11 bases. CDR1 and CDR2 (germline): MNHEY, SMNVEV (reference sequence). The CDR3 has 13 amino acids. The CDR3: CASRKDSAYEQYF. The CDR3 DNA reads TGTGCCAGCAGGAAGGACAGCGCCTACGAGCAGTACTTC.

The chain is built from TRBV6-4 and TRBJ2-3, with a tentative D call TRBD1 (6 bases). CDR3 size: 14 residues. The ends were cut back, 7 bases at V and 0 bases at J, with 11 bases in the middle. In germline, CDR1 is MRHNA, CDR2 SNTAGT. CDR3 sequence: CASKKGESTDTQYF. DNA of the CDR3: TGTGCCAGCAAGAAGGGGGAGAGCACAGATACGCAGTATTTT.

The chain recombines TRBV11-2 with TRBJ1-1; D ambiguous. Germline V CDR1 and CDR2: SGHAT, FQNNGV. The CDR3 is made up of 13 amino acids. Trimming pared 5 bases from V and 2 bases from J, leaving 9 bases between. DNA for the CDR3: TGTGCCAGCAGCCCGCAAGGTAACACTGAAGCTTTCTTT. Amino acid sequence: CASSPQGNTEAFF.

The chain joins TRBV5-1 to TRBJ1-1; 7 bases align to TRBD1. V was clipped by 2 bases and J by 6 bases; unmatched bases: 7. The CDR3 is made up of 14 amino acids. Germline V CDR1 and CDR2: SGHRS, YFSETQ. In DNA form, the CDR3 reads TGCGCCAGCAGCTTCGGACAGGCCTCCCCTGAAGCTTTCTTT. It codes for CASSFGQASPEAFF.

V and J are TRBV14 and TRBJ1-2; a weak D match, TRBD1 (5 bases). The CDR3 is 17 residues long. V shed 1 base and J shed 2 bases, with 17 bases lying between them. Germline CDR1 SGHDN, CDR2 FVKESK. CDR3 region: CASSQGVYRFLNYGYTF. In DNA form, the CDR3 reads TGTGCCAGCAGCCAAGGCGTGTACAGGTTTCTGAACTATGGCTACACCTTC.

The chain is built from TRBV19 and TRBJ2-1, with a possible D match to TRBD2 (5 bases). Per the germline V gene, CDR1 is LNHDA and CDR2 is SQIVND (reference sequence). Trimming pared 7 bases from V and 10 bases from J, leaving 14 bases between. There are 12 residues in the CDR3. The CDR3 nucleotides are TGTGCCAGTACCTCCCGGCGGGCCGAGCAGTTCTTC. It yields the protein CASTSRRAEQFF.

The V gene is TRBV28, the J gene TRBJ2-3; TRBD1 aligns across 8 bases. The CDR3 consists of 15 residues. Germline V gives CDR1 MDHEN, CDR2 SYDVKM. Trimming at V came to 2 bases and at J to 6 bases, leaving 7 bases not matched to a gene. In nucleotides, the CDR3 is TGTGCCAGCAGTTTAGAGGCAGGGGGCTTGGATACGCAGTATTTT. It codes for CASSLEAGGLDTQYF.

The chain has TRBV7-9 and TRBJ1-1; 8 positions match TRBD1. Germline assignment: CDR1 SEHNR and CDR2 FQNEAQ (reference sequence). Germline trimming cut 5 bases from V and 7 bases from J; bases unmatched to any gene: 9. This CDR3 is built from 14 residues. CDR3 amino acids: CASSPKDRDIEAFF. The CDR3 DNA follows: TGTGCCAGCAGCCCCAAGGACAGGGATATTGAAGCTTTCTTT.

The chain uses TRBV18 and TRBJ2-1, with 9 bases identical to TRBD2. The CDR3 is 19 amino acids. Germline V gene sequence: CDR1 KGHSH, CDR2 LQKENI. V shed 3 bases and J 3 bases; nucleotides not matched to a gene: 15. Here the CDR3 DNA reads TGTGCCAGCTCACCTGGATCGAGCCTAGCGGGATTAGGCTACAATGAGCAGTTCTTC. Translating it yields CASSPGSSLAGLGYNEQFF.

This chain connects TRBV7-9 to TRBJ2-5; 7 positions agree with TRBD1. V was pared by 3 bases and J by 4 bases, with 5 bases of the junction left unmatched. This CDR3 is built from 14 residues. CDR1 is SEHNR and CDR2 is FQNEAQ in the germline V gene (reference sequence). The CDR3 sequence: CASSLSQGLETQYF. The CDR3 DNA sequence: TGTGCCAGCAGCTTGTCACAGGGGCTAGAGACCCAGTACTTC.

The chain links TRBV7-9 to TRBJ2-7, with 7 nucleotides matching TRBD2. This CDR3 comprises 14 residues. V shed 8 bases and J 6 bases; nucleotides not matched to a gene: 13. Germline V gene lookup returns CDR1 SEHNR and CDR2 FQNEAQ (reference sequence). CDR3 in amino acids: CASDDVRSGVEQYF. The DNA of the CDR3 is TGTGCCAGCGACGACGTTAGGAGCGGGGTCGAGCAGTACTTC. The whole variable domain, filled in from reference TRBV7-9 and TRBJ2-7, reads DTGVSQNPRHKITKRGQNVTFRCDPISEHNRLYWYRQTLGQGPEFLTYFQNEAQLEKSRLLSDRFSAERPKGSFSTLEIQRTEQGDSAMYLCASDDVRSGVEQYFGPGTRLTVT.

The rearrangement uses TRBV9 and TRBJ2-1, with D possibly matching TRBD1 (6 bases). This CDR3 has 11 amino acids. V was pared by 3 bases and J by 8 bases, with 6 bases between. Germline V CDR1 and CDR2: SGDLS, YYNGEE. The CDR3 DNA follows: TGTGCCAGCAGCGGGACAGATGAGCAGTTCTTC. It specifies CASSGTDEQFF.

The chain is built from TRBV5-4 and TRBJ2-2, with D perhaps matching TRBD1 (6 bases). This CDR3 region has 15 residues. V was cut by 7 bases and J by 6 bases, with 19 bases left in between. From germline, CDR1 is SGHNT and CDR2 YYREEE (reference sequence). DNA for the CDR3: TGTGCCAGCGGCCAGGGGAATTCTCGGGCCGGGGAGCTGTTTTTT. This translates into CASGQGNSRAGELFF. Looking up the rest from reference TRBV5-4 and TRBJ2-2 gives the full variable domain: ETGVTQSPTHLIKTRGQQVTLRCSSQSGHNTVSWYQQALGQGPQFIFQYYREEENGRGNFPPRFSGLQFPNYSSELNVNALELDDSALYLCASGQGNSRAGELFFGEGSRLTVL.

This chain links TRBV3-1 (or the pseudogene TRBV3-2) with TRBJ2-2, with 11 positions matching TRBD2. Germline values: CDR1 LGHDT, CDR2 YNNKEL (reference sequence). The V segment lost 6 bases and the J segment 7 bases; nucleotides outside the gene matches: 7. The CDR3 covers 15 residues. CDR3: CASRPSGRLGGELFF. The CDR3, as DNA: TGTGCCAGCAGACCTAGCGGGAGGCTAGGCGGGGAGCTGTTTTTT.

This chain connects TRBV7-3 to TRBJ2-3, with 9 bases that match TRBD1. Unmatched junction bases numbered 3, after V lost 5 bases and J lost 3 bases. Germline V gene data show CDR1 as SGHTA and CDR2 as FQGTGA. The length of the CDR3 is 14 residues. The DNA for the CDR3 is TGTGCCAGCAGCGAACAGGGGGCGACAGATACGCAGTATTTT. Its protein is CASSEQGATDTQYF.

This clone was seen a few times. The genes are TRBV28 and TRBJ1-1; D is possibly TRBD1 (5 bases). The V and J ends lost 8 bases and 6 bases respectively, with 10 bases between them. CDR1 is MDHEN, CDR2 SYDVKM, per germline. This CDR3 contains 11 residues. The CDR3 loop reads CASPRGPEAFF. The CDR3 bases are TGTGCCAGCCCGCGGGGCCCTGAAGCTTTCTTT.